Below, one T cell receptor beta chain is given with its context. This record comes from a study of blood T cell repertoires in COVID-19. Looking at the study overall: The United States, Italy and Spain were the sources of the acute and convalescent COVID-19 samples. Sample material is recorded as cDNA or gDNA derived from T cells, B-cell-depleted T cells, or PBMCs.

Original data processing: For nucleated cells, counts were estimated from reference gene primer amplification. Sequencing used immunoSEQ multiplex PCR; TCRdb keeps in-frame clones, though not all of them. V, J and clone size are those of that table, while D and trimming were read from the DNA. The repertoire holds 130,000 to 150,000 clones, with about 79% as singletons. Germline CDR1 reads SQVTM; CDR2 reads ANQGSEA. Trimming removed 4 bases at V and 6 bases at J, with 10 bases between. The CDR3 consists of 12 residues. J is TRBJ1-5 and V is TRBV29-1; D possibly corresponds to TRBD1 (5 bases). The sample comprised peripheral blood. The source is a woman of 80 years or more with acute or convalescent COVID-19. CDR3 residues: CSVGQRGQPQHF. CDR3 DNA: TGCAGCGTTGGACAGCGGGGTCAGCCCCAGCATTTT.